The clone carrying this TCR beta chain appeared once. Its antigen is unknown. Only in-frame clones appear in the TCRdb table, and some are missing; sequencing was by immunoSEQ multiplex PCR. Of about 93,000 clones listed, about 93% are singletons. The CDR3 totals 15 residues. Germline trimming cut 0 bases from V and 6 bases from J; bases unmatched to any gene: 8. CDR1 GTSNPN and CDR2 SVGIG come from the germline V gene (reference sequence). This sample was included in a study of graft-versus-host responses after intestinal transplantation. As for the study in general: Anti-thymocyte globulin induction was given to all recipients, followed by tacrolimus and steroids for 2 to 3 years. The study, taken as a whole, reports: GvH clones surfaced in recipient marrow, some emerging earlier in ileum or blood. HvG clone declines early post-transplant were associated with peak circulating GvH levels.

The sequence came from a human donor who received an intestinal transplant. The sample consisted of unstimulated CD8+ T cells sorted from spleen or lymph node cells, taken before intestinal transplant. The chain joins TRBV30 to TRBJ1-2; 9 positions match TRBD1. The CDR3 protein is CAWSVPPRDRDGYTF. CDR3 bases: TGTGCCTGGAGTGTACCCCCCCGGGACAGGGATGGCTACACCTTC.